This TCR beta chain was obtained from a study of blood T cell repertoires in COVID-19. For the study at large: Samples of COVID-19 (acute and convalescent) were obtained from the United States, Italy and Spain. PBMCs, B-cell-depleted T cells, or T cells provided the cDNA or gDNA that made up the material.

Authors' processing steps: Reference gene primer amplification in the assay estimated nucleated cell counts. The data were produced by immunoSEQ multiplex PCR, yet TCRdb's version contains in-frame clones alone and is incomplete. V and J calls plus clone size are reproduced from that table; the DNA served to infer D and trimming. The sample gives a few hundred thousand clones, about 85% of which show up once; roughly 3.6% is in the top ten. Germline V gives CDR1 LGHNA, CDR2 YNFKEQ. The CDR3 totals 16 residues. Germline trimming cut 3 bases from V and 4 bases from J; bases unmatched to any gene: 6. The chain is built from TRBV4-2 and TRBJ1-3; 10 positions agree with TRBD1. The sequenced material came from peripheral blood. The source of this sequence is a woman aged 18-35 years with acute or convalescent COVID-19. CDR3: CASSQEDRGQGNTIYF. CDR3 nucleotide sequence: TGTGCCAGCAGCCAGGAAGACAGGGGGCAAGGAAACACCATATATTTT.